This TCR beta chain was sequenced for a study of T cell clusters in autoimmune cytopenias (dated by TCRdb to about 2019). For the study in its entirety: A mean age of approximately 56 years and a median age of about 59 years were recorded for the healthy donor controls, of whom about 50% of the roughly 43 were female. The study was designed to test whether a disease-specific immune repertoire signature usable as a blood-based biomarker is carried by autoimmune cytopenia patients. Per sample, TRB sequencing gave a median depth of about 49,000 reads and a median of 2,350 distinct TRB clonotypes. The comparison group for autoimmune hepatitis repertoires was some 22 healthy donors matched for age and sex. TRB and IGH repertoires from peripheral blood were sequenced in autoimmune cytopenia patients at active disease and during treatment follow-up, with healthy, CLL and autoimmune hepatitis controls included alongside. For primary cytopenia the controls were about two dozen age-matched healthy donors, whereas for secondary cytopenia the controls were 14 age-matched CLL patients.

Per sample, 250 ng of peripheral blood genomic DNA, tens of thousands of genome equivalents, was used for TRB amplification. Regarding this clonotype: Its antigen is currently not known.

From cysteine to phenylalanine, the CDR3 is 12 amino acids long. The entry carries no DNA sequence. CDR1 and CDR2 are read off the germline V gene as MNHEY and SVGEGT. TRB rearrangements were amplified by multiplex PCR using a touch-down protocol with TRB-A and TRB-B primer pools mixed in one tube. Illumina adapters and sample indices were added to the amplicons through two consecutive PCR reactions using Phusion HS II polymerase. The amplicons were purified from gel with the NucleoSpin Gel and PCR Clean-up kit, after which the amplicons were quantified by Qubit and checked for quality on an Agilent 2100 Bioanalyzer. Sequencing of the libraries was done on an Illumina MiSeq with 600-cycle, single-indexed, paired-end runs. Per the source publication's procedure: MiXCR version 2.1.12 with the default MiXCR reference library was used to align and assemble TRB reads. A clone was defined by each unique CDR3 nucleotide sequence, and the analysis included only productive sequences with two or more reads. To assess repertoire diversity, an R script computed alpha-parameterized diversity profiles (alpha 0 to 5), which included the Shannon (alpha 1) and Simpson (alpha 2) indices. The tcR package was used to compute combinatorial TRB VJ usage, which was then compared between cohorts by principal component analysis with ade4. TCRbeta CDR3s were clustered with GLIPH on cohort pairs matched by age and read depth, and cluster frequencies were compared by Wilcoxon test. Reprocessed by TCRdb, the reads give a single entry per CDR3 protein sequence, without DNA. In this record, the V and J calls reflect TCRdb's handling and not the investigators' own analysis. In this sample's table one finds roughly 6,000 distinct CDR3 sequences. The ten biggest clones cover roughly 21% of the sample.

The investigation overall reported the following: A lack of physiological T cell clusters in primary autoimmune cytopenia patients was suggested by GLIPH, as 51 clusters were found to be exclusive to healthy donors versus about 16 exclusive to patients. Compared with active autoimmune hepatitis patients, healthy donors had almost three times as many exclusive TRB clusters, a finding consistent with an autoimmunity-wide signature. The cluster-lack signature was not observed for secondary cytopenia versus CLL, as the signature was apparently masked by the dominant lymphoma-associated repertoire. Shifts in the TRB repertoire, including less even repertoires in secondary cytopenia and CLL, were mostly a reflection of lymphoma bias and not of autoimmunity. The T cell clusters were defined only in silico, and the functional role of the clusters still needed to be validated experimentally.

The sample was also linked to a second study, of T cell repertoires in aging, cancer and after chemotherapy. As the second paper documents: Donors were distributed across six age groups ranging from 30 or younger to 70 or older, with at least three individuals included per group. Control TCR repertoires from healthy donors were recorded over several months to years, and clear clonal overlap was observed across re-sampling. About 8.3 million TCR reads were contained in the full dataset. Compared with age-matched healthy donors, untreated patients with either hematological or solid cancers had significantly lower TCR diversity in the blood along with higher clonality. In healthy donors, the drop in TCR diversity with age came mainly from a loss of richness, whereas in cancer patients a loss of evenness also played a part. Median generation probability increased over the chemotherapy interval in both cancer cohorts, suggesting repertoire reconstitution through rebound thymic output. It was noted by the authors that conclusions about immunological memory after chemotherapy cannot be drawn from the repertoire data. To look at immunoaging and at how T cells reconstitute after chemotherapy, the study profiled TCR beta repertoires in peripheral blood from both healthy donors and cancer patients. The cohort comprised 200 to 250 cancer patients, 90 to 94 with hematological and fewer than 140 with solid cancers, plus 95 healthy donors as a reference group. TRB sequences were processed with MiXCR versions 2.12 and 3.0.5. The repertoire metrics were Shannon diversity, evenness, clonality (defined as one minus evenness), and alpha-parameterized diversity profiles covering alpha 0 to 5. The IGoR algorithm was used to calculate generation probabilities for clones in the paired samples taken before and after chemotherapy.

The receptor was isolated from a human donor in good health. The chain couples TRBV6-2 or TRBV6-3 to TRBJ1-1; absent DNA, TCRdb's TRBD1 call cannot be checked. Sequenced input: peripheral blood. The CDR3 is CASSYGGTEAFF.